This paragraph covers one TCR beta chain sequence. Its antigen is unidentified. Germline V gene data show CDR1 as SGHNT and CDR2 as YYREEE (reference sequence). This CDR3 is built from 16 residues. After removal of 4 bases from V and 3 bases from J, the junction contained 6 bases not matched to a gene. The source of the sample is a study of cytomegalovirus exposure and HLA in healthy donors. Overall study results and limits: Sequencing artifact likely explains a cluster of highly shared sequence variants.

This PCR relied on a set of 60 Vbeta primers and 13 Jbeta primers. Sequencing used immunoSEQ multiplex PCR; TCRdb keeps in-frame clones, though not all of them. Altogether 90,000 to 120,000 clones are present, about 85% being singletons, with the ten largest covering around 2.1%. Sequenced input: PBMCs. The V and J genes are TRBV5-4 and TRBJ2-5, with 13 bases matching TRBD2. The sequence derives from a man aged 30 to 45 in good health and CMV-seronegative. The DNA of the CDR3 is TGTGCCAGCAGCCACGGACTAGCGGGGGAAGAAGAGACCCAGTACTTC. Encoded protein: CASSHGLAGEEETQYF.